The 19 T cell receptor beta chains reported below all come from one sample, sequenced in a study of human T cells and chemical hapten exposure. Time point given: pre-sensitization, week 0. Described treatment: therapeutic diphenylcyclopropenone sensitization with weekly scalp DPC. In TCRdb, the RACE reads were re-called with MiXCR into one record per CDR3 protein. Among 300,000 to 400,000 distinct CDR3 sequences listed, roughly 5.3% were seen once. Specimen: whole blood, collected in connection with sensitization to the hapten diphenylcyclopropenone (DPC). These receptor sequences come from a woman aged 45-59 years with alopecia areata. Some clones in this sample may be carry-over from other donors' samples.

The rearrangement uses TRBV7-9 and TRBJ1-4; possibly TRBD1 for D (6 bases). This CDR3 has 12 amino acids. Germline V gives CDR1 SEHNR, CDR2 FQNEAQ (reference sequence). With 8 bases removed from V and 7 bases from J, the gap between germline ends came to 11 bases. The CDR3 nucleotides read TGTGCCAGCCTAGGAGGGGGTGAAAAACTGTTTTTT. The encoded protein is CASLGGGEKLFF. Variable domain in full (rest from reference TRBV7-9 and TRBJ1-4): DTGVSQNPRHKITKRGQNVTFRCDPISEHNRLYWYRQTLGQGPEFLTYFQNEAQLEKSRLLSDRFSAERPKGSFSTLEIQRTEQGDSAMYLCASLGGGEKLFFGSGTQLSVL.

This clonotype came up a few times. The chain is built from TRBV20-1 and TRBJ2-3; a possible D gene is TRBD2 (6 bases). V lost 5 bases, J lost 2 bases, and 17 bases lay in between. Germline V lookup: CDR1 DFQATT, CDR2 SNEGSKA (reference sequence). CDR3 length: 15 amino acids. The CDR3 region has the DNA TGCAGTGCTTGGAGGACTATCACGTTCACAGATACGCAGTATTTT. The encoded protein is CSAWRTITFTDTQYF.

Details on this clonotype: Relative to the germline gene, one junction end is altered; a read error may explain this. V gene TRBV7-2 combines with J gene TRBJ2-3; D possibly corresponds to TRBD2 (5 bases). Germline lookup yields CDR1 SGHTA and CDR2 FQGNSA. This CDR3 contains 12 residues. CDR3 sequence (DNA): TGTGCCAGCAGGTTAGGCGGGCTTGGGCAGTATTTT. It codes for CASRLGGLGQYF. The whole variable domain, remainder taken from reference TRBV7-2 and TRBJ2-3, is GAGVSQSPSNKVTEKGKDVELRCDPISGHTALYWYRQSLGQGLEFLIYFQGNSAPDKSGLPSDRFSAERTGGSVSTLTIQRTQQEDSAVYLCASRLGGLGQYFGPGTRLTVL.

V is TRBV20-1 and J is TRBJ1-5; D gene unclear. CDR3 length: 14 residues. CDR1 DFQATT and CDR2 SNEGSKA come from the germline V gene (reference sequence). Trimming stripped 6 bases from V and 2 bases from J, with 14 bases between. This CDR3 reads CSAGSTRGNQPQHF. The CDR3 DNA sequence: TGCAGTGCGGGTTCTACTCGAGGCAATCAGCCCCAGCATTTT.

This clonotype was found many times. J is TRBJ1-5 and V is TRBV6-5; 7 positions agree with TRBD1. Germline CDR1 is MNHEY and CDR2 is SVGAGI. J was trimmed by 9 bases and V by 0 bases; bases with no gene match: 2. This CDR3 contains 13 residues. CDR3: CASSYSTGRPQHF. DNA of the CDR3: TGTGCCAGCAGTTACTCGACAGGGAGGCCCCAGCATTTT.

In this sample, this clonotype turned up a few times. The chain joins TRBV9 to TRBJ2-1; 8 bases agree with TRBD2. The CDR3 length is 15 residues. Germline CDR1 SGDLS, CDR2 YYNGEE. Germline trimming cut 4 bases from V and 8 bases from J; bases unmatched to any gene: 11. The CDR3 DNA is TGTGCCAGCAGCTACTGGGGCGGGGGGTCCGATGAGCAGTTCTTC. This encodes CASSYWGGGSDEQFF.

There are a few counts of this clonotype. This CDR3 reads CASSSRGRYEQYF. CDR3 nucleotide sequence: TGTGCCAGCAGTTCGAGGGGTCGCTACGAGCAGTACTTC. V and J are TRBV12-3 or TRBV12-4 and TRBJ2-7; possibly TRBD1 or TRBD2 for D (5 bases each). The CDR3 covers 13 residues. The V gene lost 4 bases and the J gene lost 3 bases, with 10 bases spanning the gap.

This clonotype showed up just a few times. J is TRBJ2-1 and V is TRBV6-5; tentatively, D is TRBD1 (7 bases). CDR1 and CDR2 (germline): MNHEY, SVGAGI. The V and J ends lost 4 bases and 7 bases respectively, with 20 bases between them. This CDR3 has 16 amino acids. The CDR3: CASSFRGQAAGNEQFF. Here the CDR3 DNA reads TGTGCCAGCAGTTTTCGAGGACAGGCCGCGGGGAATGAGCAGTTCTTC.

At least ten counts were recorded for this clonotype. The rearrangement joins TRBV7-9 to TRBJ2-1, with 7 bases aligning to TRBD2. V dropped 0 bases and J dropped 6; count of bases not matched to a gene: 5. The germline gives CDR1 SEHNR, CDR2 FQNEAQ (reference sequence). The CDR3 contains 15 residues. In DNA, the CDR3 is TGTGCCAGCAGCTTAGCGGGGACTACCGGCAATGAGCAGTTCTTC. As protein: CASSLAGTTGNEQFF.

This clonotype was found many times. This rearrangement joins TRBV29-1 to TRBJ1-2; 7 bases are a match to TRBD1. V lost 4 bases and J lost 4; bases outside the gene matches: 6. Germline CDR1 is SQVTM and CDR2 is ANQGSEA. The CDR3 covers 13 residues. CDR3 coding DNA: TGCAGCGTTGTAGGGGGCAGTCGCTATGGCTACACCTTC. It is translated as CSVVGGSRYGYTF. Full variable domain (rest looked up from reference TRBV29-1 and TRBJ1-2): SAVISQKPSRDICQRGTSLTIQCQVDSQVTMMFWYRQQPGQSLTLIATANQGSEATYESGFVIDKFPISRPNLTFSTLTVSNMSPEDSSIYLCSVVGGSRYGYTFGSGTRLTVV.

V usage is TRBV20-1 and J usage is TRBJ2-7, with D tentatively TRBD2 (5 bases). Germline V gene lookup returns CDR1 DFQATT and CDR2 SNEGSKA (reference sequence). CDR3 length equals 15 residues. Trimming left V 2 bases short and J 5 bases short, with 19 bases between. In DNA form, the CDR3 reads TGCAGTGCTAGACCCCAGATAGTCGGGCGGGACGAGCAGTACTTC. Translating it yields CSARPQIVGRDEQYF.

The rearrangement joins TRBV5-1 to TRBJ1-1, with D possibly TRBD1 on 6 matching bases. The germline V gene encodes CDR1 SGHRS and CDR2 YFSETQ. This CDR3 is built from 15 residues. Trimming pared 1 base from V and 0 bases from J, leaving 10 bases between. DNA for the CDR3: TGCGCCAGCAGCTTGACAGGGAACATGAACACTGAAGCTTTCTTT. The encoded protein is CASSLTGNMNTEAFF. The complete variable domain, with remaining parts taken from reference TRBV5-1 and TRBJ1-1, reads KAGVTQTPRYLIKTRGQQVTLSCSPISGHRSVSWYQQTPGQGLQFLFEYFSETQRNKGNFPGRFSGRQFSNSRSEMNVSTLELGDSALYLCASSLTGNMNTEAFFGQGTRLTVV.

The J gene is TRBJ2-1, the V gene TRBV27; tentatively, D is TRBD1 (5 bases). V shed 3 bases and J shed 3 bases, with 12 bases lying between them. Germline V gene data show CDR1 as MNHEY and CDR2 as SMNVEV (reference sequence). CDR3 length equals 15 residues. The CDR3: CASSFRGRGYNEQFF. The DNA for the CDR3 is TGTGCCAGCAGTTTTAGGGGAAGGGGCTACAATGAGCAGTTCTTC.

The CDR3 DNA reads TGCGCCAGCAGCTTGGAACTAGCGGGGGGCGGTGATACGCAGTATTTT. The encoded protein is CASSLELAGGGDTQYF. The rearrangement joins TRBV5-1 to TRBJ2-3; TRBD2 matches at 12 bases. In germline, CDR1 is SGHRS, CDR2 YFSETQ. J lost 6 bases, V lost 0 bases, and 5 bases had no gene match. The CDR3 covers 16 residues.

This clonotype occurred many times. V is TRBV20-1 and J is TRBJ2-1; 7 nucleotides agree with TRBD2. V was pared by 7 bases and J by 4 bases, with 7 bases of the junction left unmatched. CDR1 DFQATT and CDR2 SNEGSKA come from the germline V gene (reference sequence). The CDR3 length is 13 residues. The CDR3, as DNA: TGCAGTGGGGCCGGGAGGAGTTACAATGAGCAGTTCTTC. Its translation is CSGAGRSYNEQFF.

This clonotype has at least ten counts. The genes are TRBV6-2 or TRBV6-3 and TRBJ1-1, with D perhaps TRBD1 (6 bases). The CDR3 extends over 15 amino acids. Per germline, CDR1 MNHEY and CDR2 SVGEGT. The germline V and J ends were trimmed by 4 bases and 5 bases, with 17 bases remaining between them. In nucleotides, the CDR3 is TGTGCCAGCAGTTTAGCCGGGGGCGCAAAGACTGAAGCTTTCTTT. Translation gives CASSLAGGAKTEAFF.

This clonotype occurred many times. The rearrangement links TRBV20-1 to TRBJ2-7; D is possibly TRBD2 (5 bases). Germline lookup yields CDR1 DFQATT and CDR2 SNEGSKA (reference sequence). V lost 6 bases to trimming and J lost 3 bases, with 12 bases between them. CDR3 length: 12 amino acids. CDR3 loop: CSAKPGSYEQYF. CDR3 in DNA: TGCAGTGCAAAACCGGGGAGCTACGAGCAGTACTTC.

This chain links TRBV24-1 with TRBJ2-3; 8 bases map to TRBD2. The CDR3 consists of 12 residues. J was trimmed by 11 bases and V by 4 bases; bases with no gene match: 4. The V gene's germline CDR1 is KGHDR and CDR2 SFDVKD. The CDR3 protein is CATSDVTSGQYF. Here the CDR3 DNA reads TGTGCCACCAGTGACGTCACTAGCGGGCAGTATTTT.

This chain connects TRBV12-5 to TRBJ2-5; D is possibly TRBD2 (5 bases). Looked up from germline, CDR1 is LGHNT and CDR2 is FRNRAP. This CDR3 contains 14 residues. V lost 1 base and J 5 bases, leaving 11 bases between the germline ends. The CDR3 DNA follows: TGTGCTAGTGGTTTGGGGGTCGGGAAGGAGACCCAGTACTTC. Protein product: CASGLGVGKETQYF.